The 16 T cell receptor beta chains reported below all come from one sample, sequenced in a study of T-cell memory formation after mild COVID-19. TCRdb recomputed calls from the 5' RACE reads with MiXCR, one row per CDR3 protein. The sample comprises 300,000 to 400,000 distinct CDR3 sequences, 15% to 20% of which are singletons, and approximately 20% rests with the top ten. Sequencing used PBMCs or a T cell subset sorted from them (not recorded which). Source of these receptors: a young man who had mild COVID-19 (a few samples of this study predate the infection). Cell type and time point are not known.

This clonotype was counted only a few times. The chain carries TRBV18 and TRBJ2-7; D call uncertain. Trimming pared 1 base from V and 4 bases from J, leaving 11 bases between. This CDR3 spans 14 amino acids. The germline gives CDR1 KGHSH, CDR2 LQKENI. CDR3 DNA: TGTGCCAGCTCACCACGTACCGCCGGGTACGAGCAGTACGTC. As protein: CASSPRTAGYEQYV.

The chain uses TRBV29-1 and TRBJ2-5, with D hard to call. Germline values: CDR1 SQVTM, CDR2 ANQGSEA. The CDR3 extends over 12 amino acids. V gave up 2 bases and J gave up 5 bases, with 9 bases separating them. As DNA, the CDR3 is TGCAGCGTTGAACCCGGGCGGGAGACCCAGTACTTC. Amino acids: CSVEPGRETQYF.

In its sample, this clonotype was seen once. V usage is TRBV6-1 and J usage is TRBJ2-1, with TRBD2 matching 9 bases. This CDR3 comprises 16 residues. Germline lookup yields CDR1 MNHNS and CDR2 SASEGT. V was pared by 3 bases and J by 9 bases, with 12 bases of the junction left unmatched. The CDR3 region has the DNA TGTGCCAGCAGTGACTCGACTAGTGGGCGGGAGGGTGAGCAGTTCTTC. It encodes CASSDSTSGREGEQFF.

This clonotype was counted only a few times. The chain combines TRBV6-2 or TRBV6-3 with TRBJ2-7; TRBD2 aligns across 13 bases. The CDR3 length is 15 residues. The trim removed 5 bases at V and 0 bases at J, leaving 1 base unmatched. The V gene's germline CDR1 is MNHEY and CDR2 SVGEGT. In DNA form, the CDR3 reads TGTGCCAGCAGTGGGACTAGCGGGACCTCCTACGAGCAGTACGTC. Translating gives CASSGTSGTSYEQYV.

This clonotype was seen only a few times. The gene calls are TRBV7-2 and TRBJ1-5; unclear D gene. Germline V lookup: CDR1 SGHTA, CDR2 FQGNSA. The CDR3 is 13 amino acids. Deletions cut 3 bases from V and 3 bases from J, with 6 bases between. CDR3 sequence (DNA): TGTGCCAGCAGCTTCTCCCCCAATCAGCCCCAGCATTTT. Its protein is CASSFSPNQPQHF.

This clonotype was detected only a few times. J is TRBJ1-5 and V is TRBV7-2; tentative D call: TRBD1 (5 bases). V was shortened by 3 bases and J by 5 bases, with 11 bases between the two germline ends. Germline CDR1 is SGHTA and CDR2 is FQGNSA. There are 14 residues in the CDR3. For the CDR3, the DNA is TGTGCCAGCAGCTTCTCGGGACGGGATCAGCCCCAGCATTTT. This gives the protein CASSFSGRDQPQHF.

V and J are TRBV3-1 and TRBJ1-5; a weak D match, TRBD1 (6 bases). This CDR3 is built from 16 residues. With 1 base removed from V and 4 bases from J, the gap between germline ends came to 14 bases. Germline loops: CDR1 LGHDT, CDR2 YNNKEL (reference sequence). The CDR3 region has the DNA TGTGCCAGCAGCCAAGCGGGGGGAAGGGGGAATCAGCCCCAGCATTTT. This gives the protein CASSQAGGRGNQPQHF.

The chain links TRBV12-3 or TRBV12-4 to TRBJ2-1, with 7 bases fitting TRBD1. This CDR3 comprises 16 residues. With V trimmed by 6 bases and J by 0 bases, 8 bases remained unmatched. The CDR3 DNA reads as TGTGCCAGCAGGACTACTCGGGACAGCTCCTACAATGAGCAGTTCTTC. Translated, it gives CASRTTRDSSYNEQFF.

J is TRBJ1-6 and V is TRBV12-3 or TRBV12-4; TRBD1 matches at 10 bases. The CDR3 has 15 residues. V gave up 5 bases and J gave up 10 bases; unmatched junction bases: 8. The DNA of the CDR3 is TGTGCCAGCAGTCCGCGGACAGGGGGAGAGTCACCCCTCCACTTT. Translation: CASSPRTGGESPLHF.

The rearrangement uses TRBV2 and TRBJ2-5; 8 nucleotides align to TRBD2. The germline V gene encodes CDR1 SNHLY and CDR2 FYNNEI. After removal of 6 bases from V and 0 bases from J, the junction contained 15 bases not matched to a gene. The CDR3 runs 18 residues. CDR3 DNA: TGTGCCAGCAGCGAGTTAGCGGGGACCTATACGTACCAAGAGACCCAGTACTTC. Residues: CASSELAGTYTYQETQYF.

This clonotype was counted ten times or more. CDR3 protein: CASGPRKGPLSGANVLTF. Here the CDR3 DNA reads TGCGCCAGCGGCCCTAGGAAGGGTCCCCTCTCTGGGGCCAACGTCCTGACTTTC. The chain has TRBV5-1 and TRBJ2-6, with D uncertain. The CDR3 has 18 residues. V lost 7 bases and J lost 0, with 20 bases in between. Per germline, CDR1 SGHRS and CDR2 YFSETQ. Combining the CDR3 with reference TRBV5-1 and TRBJ2-6 gives the whole variable domain KAGVTQTPRYLIKTRGQQVTLSCSPISGHRSVSWYQQTPGQGLQFLFEYFSETQRNKGNFPGRFSGRQFSNSRSEMNVSTLELGDSALYLCASGPRKGPLSGANVLTFGAGSRLTVL.

The chain couples TRBV18 to TRBJ1-2; D unclear. This CDR3 region has 15 residues. The V end lost 2 bases, the J end lost 8 bases, and 18 bases lay between the germline ends. Looked up from germline, CDR1 is KGHSH and CDR2 is LQKENI. CDR3 protein: CASSPGQDLVFGYTF. In nucleotides, the CDR3 is TGTGCCAGCTCACCAGGGCAGGATCTAGTCTTCGGCTACACCTTC.

The genes are TRBV29-1 and TRBJ1-3; unclear D gene. The CDR3 length is 11 residues. V was shortened by 5 bases and J by 0 bases, with 2 bases between the two germline ends. Germline CDR1 SQVTM, CDR2 ANQGSEA. The CDR3 reads CSVLSGNTIYF. The DNA for the CDR3 is TGCAGCGTTCTCTCTGGAAACACCATATATTTT. The whole variable domain, filled in from reference TRBV29-1 and TRBJ1-3, reads SAVISQKPSRDICQRGTSLTIQCQVDSQVTMMFWYRQQPGQSLTLIATANQGSEATYESGFVIDKFPISRPNLTFSTLTVSNMSPEDSSIYLCSVLSGNTIYFGEGSWLTVV.

This rearrangement joins TRBV5-1 to TRBJ2-5; a possible D gene is TRBD1 (5 bases). CDR1 SGHRS and CDR2 YFSETQ come from the germline V gene. The V and J ends lost 4 bases and 7 bases respectively, with 11 bases between them. The CDR3 extends over 12 amino acids. CDR3 amino acids: CASSPGLGTQYF. The CDR3 DNA is TGCGCCAGCAGCCCAGGGTTGGGGACCCAGTACTTC. The whole variable domain, remainder taken from reference TRBV5-1 and TRBJ2-5, is KAGVTQTPRYLIKTRGQQVTLSCSPISGHRSVSWYQQTPGQGLQFLFEYFSETQRNKGNFPGRFSGRQFSNSRSEMNVSTLELGDSALYLCASSPGLGTQYFGPGTRLLVL.

This clonotype came up a few times. The chain has TRBV29-1 and TRBJ2-2, with D unresolved. Trimming pared 7 bases from V and 5 bases from J, leaving 11 bases between. Germline V gene data show CDR1 as SQVTM and CDR2 as ANQGSEA. The CDR3 covers 12 residues. CDR3 in amino acids: CSARGSTGELFF. The DNA for the CDR3 is TGCAGCGCACGAGGAAGTACCGGGGAGCTGTTTTTT.

This clonotype was seen a handful of times. The rearrangement links TRBV18 to TRBJ2-3; 9 nucleotides align to TRBD1. The junction had 6 bases not matched to a gene; V was cut back by 2 bases and J by 6 bases. Germline-derived CDR1 and CDR2 are KGHSH and LQKENI. This CDR3 is 15 amino acids long. The CDR3 sequence is CASSPATGGWDTQYF. CDR3 sequence (DNA): TGTGCCAGCTCACCAGCAACAGGGGGCTGGGATACGCAGTATTTT. The entire variable domain, with the rest obtained from reference TRBV18 and TRBJ2-3, is as follows: NAGVMQNPRHLVRRRGQEARLRCSPMKGHSHVYWYRQLPEEGLKFMVYLQKENIIDESGMPKERFSAEFPKEGPSILRIQQVVRGDSAAYFCASSPATGGWDTQYFGPGTRLTVL.